What follows are 5 T cell receptor beta chains derived from one specimen sequenced in a study of T cell repertoires in cytomegalovirus infection. TCRdb reanalysed the reads using MiXCR and keeps one entry per CDR3 protein. Of around 70,000 distinct CDR3 sequences in the sample, about 4.2% are singletons; the top ten hold about 22%. The sample comprised PBMCs. The source of these receptors is a human donor in good health (CMV status not recorded). Some clones in this sample may be carry-over from other donors' samples.

This clonotype was found many times. The genes are TRBV20-1 and TRBJ1-4; D is uncertain. The germline V gene encodes CDR1 DFQATT and CDR2 SNEGSKA (reference sequence). V dropped 4 bases and J dropped 5 bases, with 8 bases sitting between them. The CDR3 is made up of 12 amino acids. The CDR3 bases are TGCAGTGCTATGAGGGCGAATGAAAAACTGTTTTTT. Translated, it gives CSAMRANEKLFF.

This clonotype has at least ten counts. The chain carries TRBV6-1 and TRBJ2-3; either TRBD1 or TRBD2 may supply D (6 bases each). Germline-derived CDR1 and CDR2 are MNHNS and SASEGT. V lost 6 bases, J lost 6 bases, and 13 bases lay in between. This CDR3 comprises 13 residues. The CDR3 bases are TGTGCCAGCAGGGGGGGCCCCCGCGATACGCAGTATTTT. Translated: CASRGGPRDTQYF.

This clonotype has a count of ten or more. The chain uses TRBV7-9 and TRBJ2-2; 7 bases map to TRBD1. V shed 6 bases, J shed 1 base, and the junction held 11 bases outside the gene matches. The CDR3 runs to 17 residues. Germline V gene lookup returns CDR1 SEHNR and CDR2 FQNEAQ (reference sequence). DNA for the CDR3: TGTGCCAGCAGAACCCGGGGACAGCACTGGAACACCGGGGAGCTGTTTTTT. It specifies CASRTRGQHWNTGELFF.

Ten or more counts support this clonotype. The chain is built from TRBV7-2 and TRBJ2-1; 10 bases fit TRBD2. CDR3 size: 17 residues. J was trimmed by 4 bases and V by 5 bases; bases with no gene match: 11. CDR1 SGHTA and CDR2 FQGNSA come from the germline V gene. The CDR3 reads CASSTWPSGSSYNEQFF. The CDR3 nucleotides read TGTGCCAGCAGCACTTGGCCTAGCGGGAGCTCGTACAATGAGCAGTTCTTC. Based on the CDR3 plus reference TRBV7-2 and TRBJ2-1, the full variable domain is GAGVSQSPSNKVTEKGKDVELRCDPISGHTALYWYRQSLGQGLEFLIYFQGNSAPDKSGLPSDRFSAERTGGSVSTLTIQRTQQEDSAVYLCASSTWPSGSSYNEQFFGPGTRLTVL.

This clonotype was seen at least ten times. This chain connects TRBV7-2 to TRBJ1-5; D possibly corresponds to TRBD1 (5 bases). Germline CDR1 and CDR2: SGHTA and FQGNSA. Trimming removed 4 bases at V and 1 base at J, with 11 bases between. The CDR3 is made up of 15 amino acids. The CDR3 bases are TGTGCCAGCAGCTCCGATGGGACGAGCAATCAGCCCCAGCATTTT. Amino acids: CASSSDGTSNQPQHF. Complete variable domain (other parts from reference TRBV7-2 and TRBJ1-5): GAGVSQSPSNKVTEKGKDVELRCDPISGHTALYWYRQSLGQGLEFLIYFQGNSAPDKSGLPSDRFSAERTGGSVSTLTIQRTQQEDSAVYLCASSSDGTSNQPQHFGDGTRLSIL.